These 2 T cell receptor beta chains came from one sample sequenced in a study of T cells after yellow fever vaccination. TCRdb itself ran the 5' RACE reads through MiXCR, one entry per CDR3 protein. This sample has roughly 68,000 distinct CDR3 sequences, with around 7% found just once. The material sequenced was CD8+ T cells sorted from PBMCs, taken roughly 47 days after the first yellow fever vaccination. These receptors all come from a man aged 18 to 29 who received the YFV17D yellow fever vaccine.

This clonotype appeared a few times. J is TRBJ2-5 and V is TRBV5-1; no clear D. Germline assignment: CDR1 SGHRS and CDR2 YFSETQ. Between the trimmed V and J ends, which lost 7 bases and 2 bases, there was a span of 12 bases. This CDR3 has 13 amino acids. The CDR3, as DNA: TGCGCCAGCCACGCTATAACTCAAGAGACCCAGTACTTC. Its protein product is CASHAITQETQYF. Looking up the rest from reference TRBV5-1 and TRBJ2-5 gives the full variable domain: KAGVTQTPRYLIKTRGQQVTLSCSPISGHRSVSWYQQTPGQGLQFLFEYFSETQRNKGNFPGRFSGRQFSNSRSEMNVSTLELGDSALYLCASHAITQETQYFGPGTRLLVL.

This clonotype occurred many times. The V and J genes are TRBV12-3 or TRBV12-4 and TRBJ2-3; 8 bases align to TRBD1. V was pared by 3 bases and J by 5 bases, with 10 bases of the junction left unmatched. The CDR3 length is 16 residues. The CDR3 loop is CASSFLGGQEIDTQYF. In nucleotides, the CDR3 is TGTGCCAGCAGTTTTTTAGGGGGACAGGAAATAGATACGCAGTATTTT.